This T cell receptor (beta chain) was recorded in a study of cytomegalovirus exposure and HLA in healthy donors. With regard to this clone: Its antigen is still unknown.

Regarding the study as a whole: In an earlier analysis, productive rearrangement rates for most beta V segments clustered near 87% or 30%. Most sequenced TCRs were rare (though some public TCRs occurred in many donors). A later analysis linked 15,000 to 20,000 TCR beta sequences to HLA alleles at 0.05 false discovery rate.

V lost 3 bases and J 0 bases, leaving 15 bases between the germline ends. Germline CDR1 is KGHSH and CDR2 is LQKENI. The CDR3 is 17 residues long. Researchers ran the PCR with 60 Vbeta and 13 Jbeta primers. TCRdb keeps only in-frame clones here, not all; method: immunoSEQ multiplex PCR. The data hold 150,000 to 200,000 clones, with 60% to 80% observed a single time. Donors counted as nominally healthy when sampled, yet unrecorded immune exposures were likely. The TCR sequence derives from a man aged 50 to 60 in good health and CMV-seropositive. Sequenced material: PBMCs. This rearrangement joins TRBV18 to TRBJ2-4, with a weak D call TRBD2 (6 bases). The CDR3 loop is CASSPPGVRLAKNIQYF. In nucleotides, the CDR3 is TGTGCCAGCTCACCCCCGGGGGTACGACTAGCCAAAAACATTCAGTACTTC.